These T cell receptor beta chains were read from a single sample in a study of blood T cell repertoires in COVID-19. TCRdb's table, derived via immunoSEQ multiplex PCR, lists solely in-frame clones and lacks some. The repertoire includes approximately 140,000 clones, about 86% of them detected once, and roughly 3% sits in the top ten. The sample consisted of peripheral blood. Source of these receptors: a man between 65 and 80 years old with acute or convalescent COVID-19. Each CDR3 is given with its conserved first and last residue. Each record gives: CDR3 DNA, CDR3 protein, J gene, clone size, V gene, D gene. The D gene is left open where the match is weak. The size of a clone is reported for some rows only, either as once, few or many, or as a class for expanded clones.

cdr3_nt: TGTGCCACAAGAGAGGGCGATTATAGCAATCAGCCCCAGCATTTT
cdr3_aa: CATREGDYSNQPQHF
j_call: TRBJ1-5
clone_size: .
v_call: TRBV2
d_call: .

cdr3_nt: TGTGCCAGCAGCTCGGGACACGGCACAGATACGCAGTATTTT
cdr3_aa: CASSSGHGTDTQYF
j_call: TRBJ2-3
clone_size: .
v_call: TRBV5-5
d_call: .

cdr3_nt: TGTGCCAGCAGACCCCAGGCCGGGGAGCTGTTTTTT
cdr3_aa: CASRPQAGELFF
j_call: TRBJ2-2
clone_size: .
v_call: TRBV28
d_call: .

cdr3_nt: TGTGCCAGCAGCTTATTGGGGAGCCCAGATACGCAGTATTTT
cdr3_aa: CASSLLGSPDTQYF
j_call: TRBJ2-3
clone_size: .
v_call: TRBV7-3
d_call: .

cdr3_nt: TGTGCCAGCAGTTCCGTATCCCCGGCCCCAGGCCTGAACTATGGCTACACCTTC
cdr3_aa: CASSSVSPAPGLNYGYTF
j_call: TRBJ1-2
clone_size: once
v_call: TRBV27
d_call: .

cdr3_nt: TGTGCCAGCAGTTCCAGCGGGAGCTCAGATACGCAGTATTTT
cdr3_aa: CASSSSGSSDTQYF
j_call: TRBJ2-3
clone_size: few
v_call: TRBV6-5
d_call: TRBD2

cdr3_nt: TGTGCCAGCAGCTTGTTGGGACAGGATAATTCACCCCTCCACTTT
cdr3_aa: CASSLLGQDNSPLHF
j_call: TRBJ1-6
clone_size: .
v_call: TRBV7-9
d_call: TRBD1

cdr3_nt: TGTGCCAGCAGCACCGGGGACAGAAGGAACACCGGGGAGCTGTTTTTT
cdr3_aa: CASSTGDRRNTGELFF
j_call: TRBJ2-2
clone_size: few
v_call: TRBV5-6
d_call: TRBD1

cdr3_nt: TGTGCCAGCAGTCTCACAGGGAATACACCCCTCCACTTT
cdr3_aa: CASSLTGNTPLHF
j_call: TRBJ1-6
clone_size: once
v_call: TRBV27
d_call: .

cdr3_nt: TGTGCCAGCAGCTCCCGGGGGGTAGCGGGAGGGTACGAGCAGTACTTC
cdr3_aa: CASSSRGVAGGYEQYF
j_call: TRBJ2-7
clone_size: .
v_call: TRBV11-2
d_call: TRBD2

cdr3_nt: TGTGCCAGCAGTCGGACAGAATCCCTCGAGCAGTACTTC
cdr3_aa: CASSRTESLEQYF
j_call: TRBJ2-7
clone_size: .
v_call: TRBV27
d_call: .

cdr3_nt: TGTGCCAGCAGCTTAACAGGTCGAGAGACCCAGTACTTC
cdr3_aa: CASSLTGRETQYF
j_call: TRBJ2-5
clone_size: .
v_call: TRBV11-1
d_call: .

cdr3_nt: TGTGCCAGCAGCTTAGATAGGGCTAGCGGGAGGGATACGCAGTATTTT
cdr3_aa: CASSLDRASGRDTQYF
j_call: TRBJ2-3
clone_size: .
v_call: TRBV11-2
d_call: TRBD2

cdr3_nt: TGCGCCAGCCGAGCAGGATCCCAAGAGACCCAGTACTTC
cdr3_aa: CASRAGSQETQYF
j_call: TRBJ2-5
clone_size: .
v_call: TRBV5-1
d_call: .

cdr3_nt: TGCGCCAGCAGCCAGGGGACAGGCTACAATCAGCCCCAGCATTTT
cdr3_aa: CASSQGTGYNQPQHF
j_call: TRBJ1-5
clone_size: .
v_call: TRBV5-1
d_call: TRBD1

cdr3_nt: TGTGCCAGCAGCAAAGTAGGACTAGCGGGAGAGCCGGACTCTAATGAGCAGTTCTTC
cdr3_aa: CASSKVGLAGEPDSNEQFF
j_call: TRBJ2-1
clone_size: .
v_call: TRBV21-1
d_call: .

cdr3_nt: TGTGCCATCAGTGACCGCGTGGTAGCGGGAGTTTACAATGAGCAGTTCTTC
cdr3_aa: CAISDRVVAGVYNEQFF
j_call: TRBJ2-1
clone_size: .
v_call: TRBV10-3
d_call: TRBD2

cdr3_nt: TGTGCCAGCGGGGGCCTCCCACATAACAATGAGCAGTTCTTC
cdr3_aa: CASGGLPHNNEQFF
j_call: TRBJ2-1
clone_size: .
v_call: TRBV11-2
d_call: .

cdr3_nt: TGTGCCAGCAGTGAAGGGCCTACAGATACGCAGTATTTT
cdr3_aa: CASSEGPTDTQYF
j_call: TRBJ2-3
clone_size: .
v_call: TRBV2
d_call: .

cdr3_nt: TGTGCCAGCAGTGAAACGGGTGACTATGGCTACACCTTC
cdr3_aa: CASSETGDYGYTF
j_call: TRBJ1-2
clone_size: .
v_call: TRBV6-1
d_call: .

cdr3_nt: TGCGCCAGCAGCCAAGATCTCGTGGGAGATGGCGGGCAGTATTTT
cdr3_aa: CASSQDLVGDGGQYF
j_call: TRBJ2-3
clone_size: .
v_call: TRBV4-1
d_call: .

cdr3_nt: TGTGCCAGCAGTCTTAGCGGGACGGGTCCCTACGAGCAGTACTTC
cdr3_aa: CASSLSGTGPYEQYF
j_call: TRBJ2-7
clone_size: .
v_call: TRBV3-1/TRBV3-2
d_call: TRBD2

cdr3_nt: TGTGCTAGTGCCCCGACAGGTGGGGGTGAAGCTTTCTTT
cdr3_aa: CASAPTGGGEAFF
j_call: TRBJ1-1
clone_size: .
v_call: TRBV12-5
d_call: .

cdr3_nt: TGTGCCAGTAGTTTACCGGGACTAGCGGGATTCAATGAGCAGTTCTTC
cdr3_aa: CASSLPGLAGFNEQFF
j_call: TRBJ2-1
clone_size: .
v_call: TRBV19
d_call: TRBD2

cdr3_nt: TGTGCCAGCAGCCCTAGCGGGAGTGGAGGAGAGACCCAGTACTTC
cdr3_aa: CASSPSGSGGETQYF
j_call: TRBJ2-5
clone_size: .
v_call: TRBV6-2/TRBV6-3
d_call: TRBD2

cdr3_nt: TGCAGCGTTGAACAGGACAGTTCCTACGAGCAGTACTTC
cdr3_aa: CSVEQDSSYEQYF
j_call: TRBJ2-7
clone_size: .
v_call: TRBV29-1
d_call: .

cdr3_nt: TGTGCCATCAGTGAGCCCCGGAACACTGAAGCTTTCTTT
cdr3_aa: CAISEPRNTEAFF
j_call: TRBJ1-1
clone_size: .
v_call: TRBV10-3
d_call: .

cdr3_nt: TGCGCCAGCAGCCAAGTAGGTAGCGAAGCTGGAAACACCATATATTTT
cdr3_aa: CASSQVGSEAGNTIYF
j_call: TRBJ1-3
clone_size: .
v_call: TRBV4-1
d_call: .

cdr3_nt: TGTGCCAGCAGCTTAGTAAGCGGGAGGGCCGGGGAGACCCAGTACTTC
cdr3_aa: CASSLVSGRAGETQYF
j_call: TRBJ2-5
clone_size: .
v_call: TRBV7-9
d_call: TRBD2

cdr3_nt: TGTGCCAGCCGACCCTCCGGGACAGGAGATCAGCCCCAGCATTTT
cdr3_aa: CASRPSGTGDQPQHF
j_call: TRBJ1-5
clone_size: once
v_call: TRBV25-1
d_call: TRBD1

cdr3_nt: TGTGCCAGCAGCACGACTGCGGAGGATCTTCGTACGCAGTATTTT
cdr3_aa: CASSTTAEDLRTQYF
j_call: TRBJ2-3
clone_size: once
v_call: TRBV5-6
d_call: .

cdr3_nt: TGTGCCACCAGCAGAGAGGGGGGGATACCACAGGGCGAACAGCCCCAGCATTTT
cdr3_aa: CATSREGGIPQGEQPQHF
j_call: TRBJ1-5
clone_size: .
v_call: TRBV15
d_call: .

cdr3_nt: TGTGCCAGCAGTGACAGACAGGGGAGAGGCAATTCACCCCTCCACTTT
cdr3_aa: CASSDRQGRGNSPLHF
j_call: TRBJ1-6
clone_size: .
v_call: TRBV6-1
d_call: TRBD1